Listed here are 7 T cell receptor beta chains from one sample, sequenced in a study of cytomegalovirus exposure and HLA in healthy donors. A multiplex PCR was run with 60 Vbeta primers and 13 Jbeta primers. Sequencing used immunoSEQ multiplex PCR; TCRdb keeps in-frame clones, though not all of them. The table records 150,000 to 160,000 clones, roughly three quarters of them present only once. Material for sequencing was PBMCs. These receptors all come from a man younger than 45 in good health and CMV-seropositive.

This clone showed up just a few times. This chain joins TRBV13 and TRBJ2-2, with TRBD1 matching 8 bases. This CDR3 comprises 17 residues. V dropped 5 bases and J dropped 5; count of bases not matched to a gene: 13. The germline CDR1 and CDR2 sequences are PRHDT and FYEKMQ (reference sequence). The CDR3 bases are TGTGCCAGCAGCCCGGCCCCCCAGGGGGCGCGAACCGGGGAGCTGTTTTTT. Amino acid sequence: CASSPAPQGARTGELFF.

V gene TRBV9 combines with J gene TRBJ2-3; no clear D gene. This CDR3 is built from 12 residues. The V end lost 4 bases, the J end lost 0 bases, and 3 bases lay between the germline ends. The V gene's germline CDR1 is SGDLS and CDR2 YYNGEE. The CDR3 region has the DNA TGTGCCAGCAGCTCTAGCACAGATACGCAGTATTTT. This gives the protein CASSSSTDTQYF. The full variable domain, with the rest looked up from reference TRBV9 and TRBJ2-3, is DSGVTQTPKHLITATGQRVTLRCSPRSGDLSVYWYQQSLDQGLQFLIQYYNGEERAKGNILERFSAQQFPDLHSELNLSSLELGDSALYFCASSSSTDTQYFGPGTRLTVL.

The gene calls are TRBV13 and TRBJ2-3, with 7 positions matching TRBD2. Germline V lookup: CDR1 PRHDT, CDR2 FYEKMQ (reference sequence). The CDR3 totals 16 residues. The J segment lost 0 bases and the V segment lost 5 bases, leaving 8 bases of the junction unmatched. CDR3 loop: CASSPSGGESTDTQYF. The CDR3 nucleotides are TGTGCCAGCAGCCCTAGCGGCGGCGAAAGCACAGATACGCAGTATTTT.

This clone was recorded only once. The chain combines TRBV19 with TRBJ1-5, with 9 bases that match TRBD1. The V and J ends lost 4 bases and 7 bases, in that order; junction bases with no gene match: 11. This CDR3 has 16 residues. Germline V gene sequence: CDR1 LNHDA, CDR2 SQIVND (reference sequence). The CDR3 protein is CASSTGTGKVGQPQHF. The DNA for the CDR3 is TGTGCCAGTAGTACAGGGACAGGGAAAGTTGGGCAGCCCCAGCATTTT.

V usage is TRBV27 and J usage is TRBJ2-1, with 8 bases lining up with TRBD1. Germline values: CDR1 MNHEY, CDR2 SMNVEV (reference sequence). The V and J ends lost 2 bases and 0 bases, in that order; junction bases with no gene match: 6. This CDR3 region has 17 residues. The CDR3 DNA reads TGTGCCAGCAGTTTAGGGACAGGTCGGAGCTCCTACAATGAGCAGTTCTTC. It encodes CASSLGTGRSSYNEQFF.

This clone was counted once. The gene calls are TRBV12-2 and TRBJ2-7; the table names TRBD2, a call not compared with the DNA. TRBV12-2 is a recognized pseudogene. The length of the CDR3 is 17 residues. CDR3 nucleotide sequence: TGTGCAAGTCGCTTAGAGAGGGGACTAGCGGGAGTCGGCGAGCAGTACTTC. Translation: CASRLERGLAGVGEQYF.

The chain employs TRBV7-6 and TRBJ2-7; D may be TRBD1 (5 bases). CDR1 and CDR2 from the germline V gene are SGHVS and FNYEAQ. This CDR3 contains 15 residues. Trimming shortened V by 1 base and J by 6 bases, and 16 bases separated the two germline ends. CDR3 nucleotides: TGTGCCAGCAGCTTAGGGGTGGGTCAGGGATCCGAGCAGTACTTC. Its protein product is CASSLGVGQGSEQYF.